Listed below are T cell receptor beta chains from one sample, sequenced in a study of vaccination and CD4 T cells after COVID-19. Via MiXCR, TCRdb re-called the PCR reads, giving one row per CDR3 protein. The profile shows about 11,000 distinct CDR3 sequences, about 40% of them singletons. The antigens these receptors bind are not known. The sample taken for sequencing was CD4+ T cells from blood, cultured in vitro. All receptors come from a human donor who had recovered from COVID-19. The CDR3 runs from the conserved cysteine through the conserved F or W. Fields, in order: CDR3 protein, CDR3 DNA, J gene, CDR3 length, V gene, D gene, clone size. The D gene is left open where the match is weak. Clone size, where shown, is once, few, many, or a class for clones that have expanded.

CASSARTGKSYEQYF,TGTGCCAGCAGTGCCCGGACAGGAAAATCCTACGAGCAGTACTTC,TRBJ2-7,15,TRBV25-1,TRBD1,-
CASSLFLGQAYSAADYGYTF,TGTGCCAGCAGCTTATTCTTAGGTCAGGCATATTCTGCGGCTGACTATGGCTACACCTTC,TRBJ1-2,20,TRBV7-3,-,-
CASSLSLGSSYEQYF,TGTGCCAGCAGTTTATCTCTGGGGAGCTCCTACGAGCAGTACTTC,TRBJ2-7,15,TRBV27,-,few
CASSILVGGQETQYF,TGTGCCAGTAGTATACTCGTAGGGGGGCAAGAGACCCAGTACTTC,TRBJ2-5,15,TRBV19,-,-
CASSFPSGSGNSPLHF,TGTGCCAGCAGCTTTCCGTCAGGGTCGGGAAATTCACCCCTCCACTTT,TRBJ1-6,16,TRBV5-4,-,few
CASSIGDTIYF,TGTGCCAGTAGTATCGGAGACACCATATATTTT,TRBJ1-3,11,TRBV19,-,few
CASNFQQGHGYTF,TGTGCCAGCAACTTCCAACAGGGGCATGGCTACACCTTC,TRBJ1-2,13,TRBV12-3/TRBV12-4,TRBD1,-
CASSFPGTGGYEQYF,TGTGCCAGCAGTTTCCCAGGGACAGGGGGGTACGAGCAGTACTTC,TRBJ2-7,15,TRBV6-5,TRBD1,-
CASSLKRASPLHF,TGTGCCAGCAGCTTAAAAAGGGCTTCACCCCTCCACTTT,TRBJ1-6,13,TRBV5-8,-,few
CASSLQGAGNTIYF,TGTGCCAGCAGCTTACAGGGGGCGGGAAACACCATATATTTT,TRBJ1-3,14,TRBV12-3/TRBV12-4,TRBD1,-
CASSYGTGMVSGYTF,TGTGCCAGCAGTTACGGGACAGGGATGGTATCTGGCTACACCTTC,TRBJ1-2,15,TRBV6-2/TRBV6-3,TRBD1,-
CASSSGQGVNTGELFF,TGTGCCAGTAGTAGTGGACAGGGTGTGAACACCGGGGAGCTGTTTTTT,TRBJ2-2,16,TRBV19,TRBD1,-
CSAKLAGGMADMNPQYF,TGCAGTGCTAAACTAGCGGGAGGTATGGCCGACATGAACCCGCAGTATTTT,TRBJ2-3,17,TRBV20-1,TRBD2,medium-sized
CSASRGAKIKAHEQYF,TGCAGTGCTAGTCGGGGGGCCAAGATCAAGGCCCACGAGCAGTACTTC,TRBJ2-7,16,TRBV20-1,-,few
CASSQGGLAGGQYEQYF,TGCGCCAGCAGCCAAGGGGGACTAGCGGGGGGCCAATACGAGCAGTACTTC,TRBJ2-7,17,TRBV4-3,TRBD2,-
CSASAGADDTQYF,TGCAGTGCTTCCGCGGGGGCAGACGATACGCAGTATTTT,TRBJ2-3,13,TRBV20-1,-,few
CASSVAASGSYEQYF,TGTGCCAGCAGCGTAGCAGCCAGCGGCTCCTACGAGCAGTACTTC,TRBJ2-7,15,TRBV9,-,-